This T cell receptor (beta chain) is drawn from a study of liver allograft versus peripheral blood T cells. The overall study: Repertoires from peripheral blood of liver transplant recipients were compared with those inside their transplanted livers. General study points: Reportedly, the T cell receptor repertoires present inside liver allografts differed from those in peripheral blood.

For this clonotype: Its cognate antigen is unknown.

TCRdb re-analysed the reads in MiXCR, keeping a single row per CDR3 protein. The sample consists of more than 1,000 distinct CDR3 sequences, roughly 19% of them appearing once. CDR1 and CDR2 from the germline V gene are MNHNY and SVGAGI (reference sequence). The trim removed 7 bases at V and 7 bases at J, leaving 9 bases unmatched. The CDR3 totals 15 residues. This sequence was found in a human patient who had a liver transplant. The graft donor may have given rise to some T cells. The chain has TRBV6-6 and TRBJ1-6, with 8 bases fitting TRBD1. The CDR3 reads CASTRDRGLNSPLHF. The CDR3 DNA sequence: TGTGCCAGCACTCGCGACAGGGGACTAAATTCACCCCTCCACTTT.